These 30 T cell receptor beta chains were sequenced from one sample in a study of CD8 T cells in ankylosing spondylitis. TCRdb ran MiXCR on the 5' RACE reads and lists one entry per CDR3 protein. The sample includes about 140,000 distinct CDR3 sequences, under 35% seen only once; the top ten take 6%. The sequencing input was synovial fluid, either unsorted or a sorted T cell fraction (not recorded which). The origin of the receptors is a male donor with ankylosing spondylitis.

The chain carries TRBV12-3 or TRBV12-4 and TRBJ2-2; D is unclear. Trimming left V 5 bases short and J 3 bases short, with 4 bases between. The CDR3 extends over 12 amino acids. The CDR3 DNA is TGTGCCAGCAGTCCTTACACCGGGGAGCTGTTTTTT. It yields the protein CASSPYTGELFF.

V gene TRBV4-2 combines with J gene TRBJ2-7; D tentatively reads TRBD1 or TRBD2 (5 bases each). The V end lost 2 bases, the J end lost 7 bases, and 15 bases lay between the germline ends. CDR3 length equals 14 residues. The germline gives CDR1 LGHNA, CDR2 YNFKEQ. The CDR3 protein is CASSQRQGEEEQYF. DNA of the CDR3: TGTGCCAGCAGCCAACGCCAGGGAGAAGAGGAGCAGTACTTC.

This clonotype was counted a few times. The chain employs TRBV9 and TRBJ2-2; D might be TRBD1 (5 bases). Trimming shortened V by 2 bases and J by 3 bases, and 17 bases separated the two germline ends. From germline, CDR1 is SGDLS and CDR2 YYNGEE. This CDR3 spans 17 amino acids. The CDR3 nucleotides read TGTGCCAGCAGCGTGACCCAGGGTCCTCCAGACACCGGGGAGCTGTTTTTT. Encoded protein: CASSVTQGPPDTGELFF.

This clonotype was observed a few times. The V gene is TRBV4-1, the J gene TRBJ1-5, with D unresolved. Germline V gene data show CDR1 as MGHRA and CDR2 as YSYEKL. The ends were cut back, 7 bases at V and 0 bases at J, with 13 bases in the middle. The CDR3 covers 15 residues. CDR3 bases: TGCGCCAGCATTTCCACACAGATTAGCAATCAGCCCCAGCATTTT. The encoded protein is CASISTQISNQPQHF.

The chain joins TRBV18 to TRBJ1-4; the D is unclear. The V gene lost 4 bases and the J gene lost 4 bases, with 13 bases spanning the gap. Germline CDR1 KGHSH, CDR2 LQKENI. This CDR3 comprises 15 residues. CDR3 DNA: TGTGCCAGCTCACAGGCCAAGGGAAATAATGAAAAACTGTTTTTT. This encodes CASSQAKGNNEKLFF. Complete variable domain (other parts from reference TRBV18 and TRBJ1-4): NAGVMQNPRHLVRRRGQEARLRCSPMKGHSHVYWYRQLPEEGLKFMVYLQKENIIDESGMPKERFSAEFPKEGPSILRIQQVVRGDSAAYFCASSQAKGNNEKLFFGSGTQLSVL.

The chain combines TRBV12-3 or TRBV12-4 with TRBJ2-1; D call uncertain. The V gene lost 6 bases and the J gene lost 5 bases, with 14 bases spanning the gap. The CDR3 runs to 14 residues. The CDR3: CASRPGLENNEQFF. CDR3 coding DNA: TGTGCCAGCAGACCAGGATTAGAAAACAATGAGCAGTTCTTC.

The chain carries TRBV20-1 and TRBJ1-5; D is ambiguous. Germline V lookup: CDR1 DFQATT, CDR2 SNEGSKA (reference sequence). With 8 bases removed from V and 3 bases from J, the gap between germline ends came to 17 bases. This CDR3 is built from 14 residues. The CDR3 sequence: CSPRILTDNQPQHF. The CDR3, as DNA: TGCAGTCCGCGAATCCTCACCGACAATCAGCCCCAGCATTTT.

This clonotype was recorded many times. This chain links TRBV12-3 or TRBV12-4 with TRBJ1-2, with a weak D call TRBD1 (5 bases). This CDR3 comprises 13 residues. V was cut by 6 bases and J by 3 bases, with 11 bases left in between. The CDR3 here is CASSSREDYGYTF. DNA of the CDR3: TGTGCCAGCAGCTCCAGGGAGGACTATGGCTACACCTTC.

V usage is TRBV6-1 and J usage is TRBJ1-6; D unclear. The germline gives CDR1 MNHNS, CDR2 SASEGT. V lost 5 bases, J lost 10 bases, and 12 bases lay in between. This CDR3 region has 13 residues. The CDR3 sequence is CASSPQLGSPLHF. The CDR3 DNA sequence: TGTGCCAGCAGTCCTCAGTTAGGGTCACCCCTCCACTTT.

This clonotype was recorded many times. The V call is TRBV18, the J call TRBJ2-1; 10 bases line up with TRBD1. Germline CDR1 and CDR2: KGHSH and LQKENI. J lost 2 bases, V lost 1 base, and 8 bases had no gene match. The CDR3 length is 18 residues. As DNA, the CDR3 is TGTGCCAGCTCACCACGTCAAAGGGACAGGGGCACCTACAATGAGCAGTTCTTC. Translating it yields CASSPRQRDRGTYNEQFF.

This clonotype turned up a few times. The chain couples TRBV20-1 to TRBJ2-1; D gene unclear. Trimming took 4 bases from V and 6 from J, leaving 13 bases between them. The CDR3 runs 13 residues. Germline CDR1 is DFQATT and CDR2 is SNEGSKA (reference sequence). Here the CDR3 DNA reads TGCAGTGCTATTCACAGAACGACCAATGAGCAGTTCTTC. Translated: CSAIHRTTNEQFF.

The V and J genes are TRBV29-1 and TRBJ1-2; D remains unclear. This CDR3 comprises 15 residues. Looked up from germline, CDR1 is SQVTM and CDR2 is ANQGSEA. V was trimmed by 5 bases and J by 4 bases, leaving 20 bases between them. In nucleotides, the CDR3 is TGCAGCGTTCGTCAACCGGACCGCCAGTCCTATGGCTACACCTTC. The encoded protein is CSVRQPDRQSYGYTF.

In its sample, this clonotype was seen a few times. The chain's CDR3 is CSVPLRGGGYTF. DNA for the CDR3: TGCAGTGTCCCACTGCGCGGGGGGGGCTACACCTTC. V gene TRBV20-1 combines with J gene TRBJ1-2; TRBD1 is a possible D gene (5 bases). Germline loops: CDR1 DFQATT, CDR2 SNEGSKA (reference sequence). CDR3 length equals 12 residues. Trimming stripped 7 bases from V and 8 bases from J, with 17 bases between.

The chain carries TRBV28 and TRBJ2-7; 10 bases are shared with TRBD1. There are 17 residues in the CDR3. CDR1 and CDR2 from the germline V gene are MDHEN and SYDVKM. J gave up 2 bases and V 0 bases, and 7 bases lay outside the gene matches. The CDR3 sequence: CASSLWLSGTGAYEQYF. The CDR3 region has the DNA TGTGCCAGCAGTTTATGGTTATCCGGGACAGGGGCCTACGAGCAGTACTTC.

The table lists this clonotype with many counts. The CDR3 coding sequence is TGCGCCAGCAGCCCAGACTCCGGGACAGTAAATTCACCCCTCCACTTT. Amino acids: CASSPDSGTVNSPLHF. J is TRBJ1-6 and V is TRBV5-1, with TRBD1 matching 7 bases. The CDR3 has 16 residues. Germline loops: CDR1 SGHRS, CDR2 YFSETQ. With 4 bases clipped from V and 7 bases from J, the junction kept 11 bases outside the gene matches.

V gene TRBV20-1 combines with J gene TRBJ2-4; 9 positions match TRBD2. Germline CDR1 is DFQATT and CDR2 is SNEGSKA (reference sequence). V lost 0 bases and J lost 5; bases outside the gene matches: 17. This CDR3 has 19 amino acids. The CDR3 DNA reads TGCAGTGCTAGAGATCAGGCCGGCGGGAGGGTCCGAGGACAAAACATTCAGTACTTC. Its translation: CSARDQAGGRVRGQNIQYF.

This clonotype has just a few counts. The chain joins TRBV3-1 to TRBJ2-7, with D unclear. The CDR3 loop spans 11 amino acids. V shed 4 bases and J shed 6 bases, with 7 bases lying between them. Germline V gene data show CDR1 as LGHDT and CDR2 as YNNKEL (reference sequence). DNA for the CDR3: TGTGCCAGCAGCCGACTTTGCGAGCAGTACTTC. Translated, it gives CASSRLCEQYF.

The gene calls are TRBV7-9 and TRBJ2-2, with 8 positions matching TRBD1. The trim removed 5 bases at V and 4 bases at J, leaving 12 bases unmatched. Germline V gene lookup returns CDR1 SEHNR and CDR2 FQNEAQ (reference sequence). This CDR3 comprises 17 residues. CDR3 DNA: TGTGCCAGCAGCCAGCGGACAGGGCTGATCGGCACCGGGGAGCTGTTTTTT. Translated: CASSQRTGLIGTGELFF.

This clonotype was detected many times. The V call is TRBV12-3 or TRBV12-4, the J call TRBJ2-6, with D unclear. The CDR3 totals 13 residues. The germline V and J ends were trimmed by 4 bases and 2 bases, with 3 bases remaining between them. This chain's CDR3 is CASSSTGANVLTF. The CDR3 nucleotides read TGTGCCAGCAGTTCGACTGGGGCCAACGTCCTGACTTTC.

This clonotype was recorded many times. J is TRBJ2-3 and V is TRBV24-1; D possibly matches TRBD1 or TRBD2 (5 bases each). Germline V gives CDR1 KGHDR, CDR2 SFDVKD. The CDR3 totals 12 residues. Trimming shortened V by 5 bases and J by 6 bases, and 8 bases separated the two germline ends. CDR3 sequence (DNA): TGTGCCACCAGTGCCGGGGCTGATACGCAGTATTTT. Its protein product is CATSAGADTQYF.

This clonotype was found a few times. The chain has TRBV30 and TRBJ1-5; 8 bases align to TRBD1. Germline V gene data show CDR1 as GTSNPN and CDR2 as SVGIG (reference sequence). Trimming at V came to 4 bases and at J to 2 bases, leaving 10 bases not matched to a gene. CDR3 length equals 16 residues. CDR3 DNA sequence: TGTGCCTGGAAGGGCCGCCAGGGGGCGGGCAATCAGCCCCAGCATTTT. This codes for CAWKGRQGAGNQPQHF. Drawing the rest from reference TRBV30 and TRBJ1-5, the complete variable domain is SQTIHQWPATLVQPVGSPLSLECTVEGTSNPNLYWYRQAAGRGLQLLFYSVGIGQISSEVPQNLSASRPQDRQFILSSKKLLLSDSGFYLCAWKGRQGAGNQPQHFGDGTRLSIL.

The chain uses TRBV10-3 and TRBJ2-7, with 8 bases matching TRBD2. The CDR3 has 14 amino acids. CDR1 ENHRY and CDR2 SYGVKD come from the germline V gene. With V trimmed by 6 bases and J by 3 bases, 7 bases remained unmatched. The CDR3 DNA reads TGTGCCATCAGCCCACGGGAGGGGGACTACGAGCAGTACTTC. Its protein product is CAISPREGDYEQYF.

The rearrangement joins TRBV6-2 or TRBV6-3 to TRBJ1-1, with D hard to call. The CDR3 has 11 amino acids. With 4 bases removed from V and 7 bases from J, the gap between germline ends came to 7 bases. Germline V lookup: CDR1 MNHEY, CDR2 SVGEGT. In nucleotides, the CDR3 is TGTGCCAGCAGTTCCATTAGTGAAGCTTTCTTT. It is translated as CASSSISEAFF.

The CDR3 region has the DNA TGTGCCAGCAGCGTAGAAGGGTTTGGCGCAGATACGCAGTATTTT. Amino acid sequence: CASSVEGFGADTQYF. The rearrangement links TRBV9 to TRBJ2-3; D is unresolved. Germline assignment: CDR1 SGDLS and CDR2 YYNGEE. Deletions cut 0 bases from V and 4 bases from J, with 12 bases between. The CDR3 runs 15 residues.

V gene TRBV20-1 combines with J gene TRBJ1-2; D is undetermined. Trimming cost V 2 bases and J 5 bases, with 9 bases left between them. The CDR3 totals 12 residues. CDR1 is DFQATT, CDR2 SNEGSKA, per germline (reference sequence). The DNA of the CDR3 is TGCAGTGCTAGACCCCCGGGATATGGCTACACCTTC. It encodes CSARPPGYGYTF.

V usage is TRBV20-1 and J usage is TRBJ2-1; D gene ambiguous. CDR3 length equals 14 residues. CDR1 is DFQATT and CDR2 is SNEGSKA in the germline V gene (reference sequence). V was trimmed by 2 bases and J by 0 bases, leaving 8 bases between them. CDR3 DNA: TGCAGTGCTAGATACGGAAGCTCCTACAATGAGCAGTTCTTC. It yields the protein CSARYGSSYNEQFF.

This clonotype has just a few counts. CDR3 bases: TGTGCCAGCAGTCCCGTCCACAGGGGACAAGAGACCCAGTACTTC. This gives the protein CASSPVHRGQETQYF. This chain joins TRBV28 and TRBJ2-5; TRBD1 matches 7 bases. CDR1 is MDHEN and CDR2 is SYDVKM in the germline V gene. The junction had 8 bases not matched to a gene; V was cut back by 5 bases and J by 2 bases. This CDR3 contains 15 residues.

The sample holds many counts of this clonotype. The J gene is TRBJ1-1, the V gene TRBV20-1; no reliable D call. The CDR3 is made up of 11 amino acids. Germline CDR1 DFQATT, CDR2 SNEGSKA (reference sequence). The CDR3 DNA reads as TGCTGGGCCGGAAAGAGATCTGAAGCTTTCTTT. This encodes CWAGKRSEAFF.

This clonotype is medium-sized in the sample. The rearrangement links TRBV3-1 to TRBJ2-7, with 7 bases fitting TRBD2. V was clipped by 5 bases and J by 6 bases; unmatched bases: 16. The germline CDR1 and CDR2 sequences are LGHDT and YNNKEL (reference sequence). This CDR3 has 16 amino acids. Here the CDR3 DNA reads TGTGCCAGCAGCGGGACCGGGAGGCGGACTCAAGGCGAGCAGTACTTC. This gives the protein CASSGTGRRTQGEQYF.

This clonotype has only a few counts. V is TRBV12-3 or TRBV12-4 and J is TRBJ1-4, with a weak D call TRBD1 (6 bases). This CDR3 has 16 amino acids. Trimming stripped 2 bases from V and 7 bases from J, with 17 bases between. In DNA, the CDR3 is TGTGCCAGCAGTTTACCAGAACAGGGTATTTTTGAAAAACTGTTTTTT. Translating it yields CASSLPEQGIFEKLFF.